This entry features one TCR beta chain sequence. Its specificity is not known. The sample belongs to a study of blood T cells in healthy people across ages. It was with a sample-barcoded 5' primer and a J-beta primer mix that a second PCR of roughly 7 to 12 cycles was run. TCRdb reprocessed the 5' RACE reads with MiXCR, giving one entry per CDR3 protein. The table shows more than 1 million distinct CDR3 sequences, with under 55% occurring only once. Study-level findings and limits: Roughly linear declines in TCR beta diversity per million T cells occurred with age.

Germline V lookup: CDR1 SNHLY, CDR2 FYNNEI. This CDR3 comprises 14 residues. V was shortened by 7 bases and J by 0 bases, with 12 bases between the two germline ends. This chain links TRBV2 with TRBJ1-2; maybe TRBD1 (5 bases). Material: blood. This clonotype originated in a woman in her sixties in good health. CDR3 coding DNA: TGTGCCAGCAAGTTGACAGTTTCTAACTATGGCTACACCTTC. It yields the protein CASKLTVSNYGYTF.